Listed here is a single T cell receptor beta chain. Its antigen is unknown. Using CD45RO/CCR7/CD25/CD127/CD95/CD27, CD4+ naive, central memory, regulatory and stem cell-like memory cells were sorted. All sorted populations exceeded 98% purity. Every bit of the isolated RNA underwent reverse transcription, so sequencing read expressed TCRB transcripts. Profiled with immunoSEQ multiplex PCR; TCRdb holds only in-frame clones, not every one. Among about 260,000 clones listed, around 68% were seen once. CDR3 size: 12 residues. The J segment lost 4 bases and the V segment lost 8 bases, leaving 2 bases of the junction unmatched. Germline assignment: CDR1 MNHEY and CDR2 SMNVEV (reference sequence). The data derive from a study of beta chain features in type 1 diabetes. Study-wide findings and caveats: Shorter TCRB CDR3s, moderately but significantly so, were found in Type 1 diabetes patients in all four CD4+ subsets.

This sequence was found in a man aged 25 to 40 in good health. Sequenced: naive CD4+ T cells from blood. The chain joins TRBV27 to TRBJ2-5, with 9 bases identical to TRBD1. The CDR3 region is CASPTGGETQYF. The CDR3 DNA reads as TGTGCCAGCCCGACAGGGGGAGAGACCCAGTACTTC.